These T cell receptor beta chains were read from a single sample in a study of vaccination and CD4 T cells after COVID-19. TCRdb re-derived calls from the PCR reads in MiXCR, one entry per CDR3 protein. The sample includes roughly 11,000 distinct CDR3 sequences, roughly 54% of them seen just once. Antigens of these TCRs are unknown. Sequences were obtained from CD4+ T cells from blood, cultured in vitro. These receptor sequences come from a human donor who had recovered from COVID-19. CDR3s include the opening cysteine and the closing phenylalanine or tryptophan. The D gene is left open where the match is weak. Size values are once, few and many counts, or a class for expanded clones, and some rows have none.

V,size,J,D,DNA,CDR3
TRBV7-9,.,TRBJ2-5,TRBD1,TGTGCCAGCGGCCCACGACAGGGGGCAGTAGGAGAGACCCAGTACTTC,CASGPRQGAVGETQYF
TRBV7-2,.,TRBJ2-1,TRBD2,TGTGCCAGCAGCTTAAGCGCGGGGGTTCAGTTCTTC,CASSLSAGVQFF
TRBV6-5,few,TRBJ1-2,.,TGTGCCAGCAGTTACGGGACTGGCTACACCTTC,CASSYGTGYTF
TRBV15,.,TRBJ1-4,.,TGTGCCACCAGCAGGGGATTTGCTAATGAAAAACTGTTTTTT,CATSRGFANEKLFF
TRBV12-3/TRBV12-4,.,TRBJ1-2,.,TGTGCCAGCAGCGCCCAGGGTTATGGCTACACCTTC,CASSAQGYGYTF
TRBV27,.,TRBJ2-2,.,TGTGCCAGCAGTTTTAGGACCCCGAACACCGGGGAGCTGTTTTTT,CASSFRTPNTGELFF
TRBV6-1,few,TRBJ1-1,.,TGTGCCAGCAGTCTCTCACGAAAGACCCTCATGAACACTGAAGCTTTCTTT,CASSLSRKTLMNTEAFF
TRBV6-2/TRBV6-3,.,TRBJ1-5,.,TGTGCCAGCAGTTACGTCTCCAGCAATCAGCCCCAGCATTTT,CASSYVSSNQPQHF
TRBV2,few,TRBJ2-3,.,TGTGCCAGCAGTGAAAACCAGGGGAGCACAGATACGCAGTATTTT,CASSENQGSTDTQYF
TRBV20-1,few,TRBJ1-6,.,TGCAGTGCTAGGTCTGGATCTTCGTCTGGCTCACCCCTCCACTTT,CSARSGSSSGSPLHF
TRBV29-1,.,TRBJ1-2,TRBD1,TGCAGCGTTGAAGGGGGACAGAACTATGGCTACACCTTC,CSVEGGQNYGYTF
TRBV20-1,few,TRBJ1-5,.,TGCAGTGCTATCGGCAGTCTAAATCAGCCCCAGCATTTT,CSAIGSLNQPQHF
TRBV19,.,TRBJ1-2,.,TGTGCCAGTAGGTTTACGGGAGGGAATGGCTACACCTTC,CASRFTGGNGYTF
TRBV7-2,.,TRBJ2-1,TRBD2,TGTGCCAGCAGCCCTTCCGGGACTAGCGGGAGACATGAGCAGTTCTTC,CASSPSGTSGRHEQFF
TRBV11-2,few,TRBJ2-3,.,TGTGCCAGCAGCTCCGGACTCGGGTTCACAGATACGCAGTATTTT,CASSSGLGFTDTQYF
TRBV2,few,TRBJ1-5,.,TGTGCCAGCAGTGATAGGCGGATTAACAATCAGCCCCAGCATTTT,CASSDRRINNQPQHF
TRBV28,.,TRBJ2-7,.,TGTGCCAGCAGCCCCCAGGGGAGCAACGAGCAGTACTTC,CASSPQGSNEQYF